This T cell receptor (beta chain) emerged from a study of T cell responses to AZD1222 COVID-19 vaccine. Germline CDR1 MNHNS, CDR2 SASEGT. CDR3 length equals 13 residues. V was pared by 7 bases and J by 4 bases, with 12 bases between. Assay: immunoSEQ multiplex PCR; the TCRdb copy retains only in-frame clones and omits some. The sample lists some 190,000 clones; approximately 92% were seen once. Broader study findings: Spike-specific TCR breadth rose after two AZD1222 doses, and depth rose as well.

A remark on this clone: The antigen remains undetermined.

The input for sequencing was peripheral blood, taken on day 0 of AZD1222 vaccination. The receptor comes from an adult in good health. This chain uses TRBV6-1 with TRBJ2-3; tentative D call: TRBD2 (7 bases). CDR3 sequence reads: CASTLGGADTQYF. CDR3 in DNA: TGTGCCAGCACCCTAGGGGGGGCAGATACGCAGTATTTT.